Listed below are T cell receptor beta chains from one sample, sequenced in a study of blood T cell repertoires in COVID-19. Only in-frame clones appear in the TCRdb table, and some are missing; sequencing was by immunoSEQ multiplex PCR. The sample has approximately 450,000 clones, roughly nine tenths seen once. The sequencing sample was made of PBMCs or T cells enriched from blood (not recorded which). The receptors shown here come from a woman under 30 with acute COVID-19. The CDR3 runs from the conserved cysteine through the conserved F or W. The order of the fields is J gene, clone size, D gene, V gene, CDR3 DNA, CDR3 protein. A D gene is named only where the DNA matches it firmly. Size is stated for part of the rows, as once, few or many counts, or as a class when the clone is expanded.

>TRBJ2-7|-|-|TRBV19
TGTGCCAGTAGTATAGATCGGTCGAACGAGCAGTACTTC
CASSIDRSNEQYF
>TRBJ2-7|-|TRBD1|TRBV18
TGTGCCAGCTCACCACGGACAGGGGATTACGAGCAGTACTTC
CASSPRTGDYEQYF
>TRBJ1-1|-|TRBD1|TRBV19
TGTGCCAGTAGTATAGATTTGGGACAGGGGAGGACTGAAGCTTTCTTT
CASSIDLGQGRTEAFF
>TRBJ1-6|-|-|TRBV9
TGTGCCAGCAGCCCCGGGGAGTACACCTATAATTCACCCCTCCACTTT
CASSPGEYTYNSPLHF
>TRBJ1-5|once|TRBD1|TRBV5-8
TGTGCCAGCGGAAACCGGGACAGGGGGTTTGGGCAGCCCCAGCATTTT
CASGNRDRGFGQPQHF
>TRBJ2-5|-|TRBD2|TRBV6-2/TRBV6-3
TGTGCCAGCAGTTCAGGACTAGCGCCGTACTTC
CASSSGLAPYF
>TRBJ2-3|-|-|TRBV7-2
TGTGCCAGCAGCTTAGACTCTTGGCGGGCGGGAGATACGCAGTATTTT
CASSLDSWRAGDTQYF
>TRBJ1-1|-|TRBD1|TRBV2
TGTGTCCCCAGGGTGCAGGGGACAGGGAACACTGAAGCTTTCTTT
CVPRVQGTGNTEAFF
>TRBJ1-2|-|TRBD1|TRBV5-1
TGCGCCAGCAGCGCCAGAATTGACAGGGCAGTGGGCTACACCTTC
CASSARIDRAVGYTF
>TRBJ1-5|-|-|TRBV5-6
TGTGCCAGCAGCCGCGGACAGCTTAGAAATCAGCCCCAGCATTTT
CASSRGQLRNQPQHF
>TRBJ2-3|-|-|TRBV4-3
TGCGCCAGCAGCCAAGACGCAGCGGTTGGACAGTATTTT
CASSQDAAVGQYF
>TRBJ2-2|once|TRBD2|TRBV28
TGTGCCAGCACGCAGGGAGGGACCGGGGAGCTGTTTTTT
CASTQGGTGELFF
>TRBJ1-6|-|-|TRBV9
TGTGCCAGCAGCGTAGATCCGGGGGAGCGTTCACCCCTCCACTTT
CASSVDPGERSPLHF
>TRBJ1-1|-|-|TRBV29-1
TGCAGCGTTGACACCGCTATGAACACTGAAGCTTTCTTT
CSVDTAMNTEAFF
>TRBJ2-7|-|TRBD1|TRBV27
TGTGCCAGCAGTTTACTAAAGACAGGGGGCGAGCAGTACTTC
CASSLLKTGGEQYF
>TRBJ2-3|-|TRBD2|TRBV4-3
TGCGCCAGCAGCCAAGCCCGCGGCGGGAGGACGGGAGGGGATACGCAGTATTTT
CASSQARGGRTGGDTQYF
>TRBJ1-2|-|-|TRBV7-2
TGTGCCAGCAGCTTAAACGTCGGGGGGTTTGGCTACACCTTC
CASSLNVGGFGYTF
>TRBJ2-7|-|TRBD2|TRBV3-1/TRBV3-2
TGTGCCAGCAGCCAAGGGGGGACTAGCGGCAGCGAGCAGTACTTC
CASSQGGTSGSEQYF
>TRBJ2-7|-|-|TRBV7-9
TGTGCCAGCAGCTTGGAGTGGTACGAGCAGTACTTC
CASSLEWYEQYF
>TRBJ2-1|-|-|TRBV6-2/TRBV6-3
TGTGCCAGCAGTGGATTACGTAAGGACTTTCACCACAATGAGCAGTTCTTC
CASSGLRKDFHHNEQFF
>TRBJ2-7|-|TRBD2|TRBV7-2
TGTGCCAGCAGCCTAACTACTAGCGCCTACGAGCAGTACTTC
CASSLTTSAYEQYF
>TRBJ2-7|-|-|TRBV10-2
TGCGCCAGCAGAGACGCCCGAGGAGGAGGGTCCTCCTACGAGCAGTACTTC
CASRDARGGGSSYEQYF
>TRBJ2-3|-|-|TRBV9
TGTGCCAGCAGCGTTCAGGGTACAGATACGCAGTATTTT
CASSVQGTDTQYF
>TRBJ1-5|-|-|TRBV6-1
TGTGCCAGCAGTGATTGGGGAGGCAATCAGCCCCAGCATTTT
CASSDWGGNQPQHF